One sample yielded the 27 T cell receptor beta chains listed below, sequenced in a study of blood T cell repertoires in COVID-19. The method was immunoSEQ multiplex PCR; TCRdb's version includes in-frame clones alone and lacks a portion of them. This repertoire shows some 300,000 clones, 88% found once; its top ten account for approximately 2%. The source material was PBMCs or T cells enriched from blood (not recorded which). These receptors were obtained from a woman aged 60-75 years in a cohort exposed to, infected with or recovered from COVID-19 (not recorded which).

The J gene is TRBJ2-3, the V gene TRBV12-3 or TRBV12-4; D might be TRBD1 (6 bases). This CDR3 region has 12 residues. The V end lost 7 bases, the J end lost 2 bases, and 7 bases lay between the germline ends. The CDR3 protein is CASNRVTDTQYF. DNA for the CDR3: TGTGCCAGCAACAGGGTCACAGATACGCAGTATTTT.

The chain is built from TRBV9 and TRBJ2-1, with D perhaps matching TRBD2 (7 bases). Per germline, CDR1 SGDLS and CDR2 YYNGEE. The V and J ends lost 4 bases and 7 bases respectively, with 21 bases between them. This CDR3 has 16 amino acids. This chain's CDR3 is CASSFRGAGEVNEQFF. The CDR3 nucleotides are TGTGCCAGCAGCTTCCGGGGGGCGGGAGAAGTTAATGAGCAGTTCTTC. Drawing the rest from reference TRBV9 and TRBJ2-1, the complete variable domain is DSGVTQTPKHLITATGQRVTLRCSPRSGDLSVYWYQQSLDQGLQFLIQYYNGEERAKGNILERFSAQQFPDLHSELNLSSLELGDSALYFCASSFRGAGEVNEQFFGPGTRLTVL.

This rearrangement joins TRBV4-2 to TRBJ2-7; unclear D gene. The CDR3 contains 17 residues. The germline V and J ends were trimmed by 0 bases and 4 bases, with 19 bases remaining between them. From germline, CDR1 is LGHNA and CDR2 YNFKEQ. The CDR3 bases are TGTGCCAGCAGCCAAGAAGGATCAGCCGACTTACCATACGAGCAGTACTTC. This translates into CASSQEGSADLPYEQYF.

CDR3 sequence reads: CASSLNTPGNTIYF. DNA for the CDR3: TGTGCCAGCAGCTTGAACACGCCGGGAAACACCATATATTTT. The chain carries TRBV7-9 and TRBJ1-3; D gene ambiguous. The V gene's germline CDR1 is SEHNR and CDR2 FQNEAQ (reference sequence). CDR3 size: 14 residues. V was pared by 3 bases and J by 4 bases, with 10 bases between.

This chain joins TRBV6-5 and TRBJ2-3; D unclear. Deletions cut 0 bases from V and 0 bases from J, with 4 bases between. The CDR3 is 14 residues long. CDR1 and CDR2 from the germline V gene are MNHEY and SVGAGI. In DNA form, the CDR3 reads TGTGCCAGCAGTTACTCGGCCAGCACAGATACGCAGTATTTT. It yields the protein CASSYSASTDTQYF.

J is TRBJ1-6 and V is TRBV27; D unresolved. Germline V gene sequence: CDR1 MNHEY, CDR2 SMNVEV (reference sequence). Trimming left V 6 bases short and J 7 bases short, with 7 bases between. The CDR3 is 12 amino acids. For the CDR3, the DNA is TGTGCCAGCAGCTTGACAAATTCACCCCTCCACTTT. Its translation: CASSLTNSPLHF.

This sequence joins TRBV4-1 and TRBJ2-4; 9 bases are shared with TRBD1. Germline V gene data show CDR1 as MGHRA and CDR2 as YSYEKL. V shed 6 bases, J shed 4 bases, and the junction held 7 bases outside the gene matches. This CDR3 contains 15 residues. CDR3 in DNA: TGCGCCAGCAGACCCGGGACAGGGCAGAAAAACATTCAGTACTTC. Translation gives CASRPGTGQKNIQYF.

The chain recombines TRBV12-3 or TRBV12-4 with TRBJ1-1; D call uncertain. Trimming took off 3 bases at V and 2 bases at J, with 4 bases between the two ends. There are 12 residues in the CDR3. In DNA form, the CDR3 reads TGTGCCAGCAGTTTCAGAAACACTGAAGCTTTCTTT. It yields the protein CASSFRNTEAFF.

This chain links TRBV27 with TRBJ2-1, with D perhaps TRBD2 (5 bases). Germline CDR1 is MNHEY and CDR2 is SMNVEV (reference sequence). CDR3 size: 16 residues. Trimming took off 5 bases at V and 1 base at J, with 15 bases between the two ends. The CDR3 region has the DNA TGTGCCAGCAGTGGTGGCGGAGGTCGATCCTACAATGAGCAGTTCTTC. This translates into CASSGGGGRSYNEQFF.

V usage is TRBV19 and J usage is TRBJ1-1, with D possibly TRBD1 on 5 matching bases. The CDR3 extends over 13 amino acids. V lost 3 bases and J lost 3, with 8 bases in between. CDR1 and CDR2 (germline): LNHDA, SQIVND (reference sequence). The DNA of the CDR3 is TGTGCCAGTAGTATGGAGGGGTACACTGAAGCTTTCTTT. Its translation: CASSMEGYTEAFF.

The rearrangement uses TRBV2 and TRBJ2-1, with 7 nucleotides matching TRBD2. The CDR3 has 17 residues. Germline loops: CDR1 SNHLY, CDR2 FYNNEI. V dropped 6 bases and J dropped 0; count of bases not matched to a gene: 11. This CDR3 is CASSRGVGGSSYNEQFF. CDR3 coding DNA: TGTGCCAGCAGCCGGGGAGTGGGGGGGAGCTCCTACAATGAGCAGTTCTTC. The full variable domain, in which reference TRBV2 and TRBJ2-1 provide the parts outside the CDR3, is EPEVTQTPSHQVTQMGQEVILRCVPISNHLYFYWYRQILGQKVEFLVSFYNNEISEKSEIFDDQFSVERPDGSNFTLKIRSTKLEDSAMYFCASSRGVGGSSYNEQFFGPGTRLTVL.

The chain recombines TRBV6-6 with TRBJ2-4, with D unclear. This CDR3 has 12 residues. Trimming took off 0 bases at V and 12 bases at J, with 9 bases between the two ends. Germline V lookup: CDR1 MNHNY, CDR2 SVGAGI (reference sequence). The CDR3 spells CASSYSQATQYF. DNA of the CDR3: TGTGCCAGCAGTTACTCGCAGGCTACTCAGTACTTC.

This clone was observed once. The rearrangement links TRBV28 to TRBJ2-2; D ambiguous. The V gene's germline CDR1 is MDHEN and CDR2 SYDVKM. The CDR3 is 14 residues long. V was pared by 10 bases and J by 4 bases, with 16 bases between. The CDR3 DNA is TGTGCCACCAAAGGCGAGACACTCACCGGGGAGCTGTTTTTT. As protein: CATKGETLTGELFF.

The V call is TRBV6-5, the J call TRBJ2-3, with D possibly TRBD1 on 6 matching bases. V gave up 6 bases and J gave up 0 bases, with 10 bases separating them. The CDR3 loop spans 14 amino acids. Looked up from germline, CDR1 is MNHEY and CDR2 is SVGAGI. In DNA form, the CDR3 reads TGTGCCAGCAGCCAGGGGATTAGCACAGATACGCAGTATTTT. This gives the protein CASSQGISTDTQYF.

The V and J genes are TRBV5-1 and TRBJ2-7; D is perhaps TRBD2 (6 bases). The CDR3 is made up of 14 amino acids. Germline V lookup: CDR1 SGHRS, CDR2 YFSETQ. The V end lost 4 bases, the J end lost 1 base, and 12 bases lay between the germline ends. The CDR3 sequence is CASSPGTLSYEQYF. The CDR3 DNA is TGCGCCAGCAGCCCCGGGACTCTTTCCTACGAGCAGTACTTC.

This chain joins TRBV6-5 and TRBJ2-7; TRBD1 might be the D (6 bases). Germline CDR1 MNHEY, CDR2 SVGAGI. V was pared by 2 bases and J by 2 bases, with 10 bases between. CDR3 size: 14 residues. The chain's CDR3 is CASSYNRETYEQYF. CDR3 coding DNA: TGTGCCAGCAGTTACAACAGGGAAACCTACGAGCAGTACTTC.

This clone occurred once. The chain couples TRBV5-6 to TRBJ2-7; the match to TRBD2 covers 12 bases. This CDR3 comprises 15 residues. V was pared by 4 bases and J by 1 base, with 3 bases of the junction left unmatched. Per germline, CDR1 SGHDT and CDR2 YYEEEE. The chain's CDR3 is CASSTGTSGSYEQYF. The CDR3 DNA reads TGTGCCAGCAGCACCGGGACTAGCGGGTCCTACGAGCAGTACTTC.

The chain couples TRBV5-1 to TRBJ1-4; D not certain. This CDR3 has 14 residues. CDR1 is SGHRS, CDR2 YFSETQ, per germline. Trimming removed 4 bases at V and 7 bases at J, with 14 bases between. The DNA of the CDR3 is TGCGCCAGCAGCCGCACGGGGATAGGTGAAAAACTGTTTTTT. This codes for CASSRTGIGEKLFF.

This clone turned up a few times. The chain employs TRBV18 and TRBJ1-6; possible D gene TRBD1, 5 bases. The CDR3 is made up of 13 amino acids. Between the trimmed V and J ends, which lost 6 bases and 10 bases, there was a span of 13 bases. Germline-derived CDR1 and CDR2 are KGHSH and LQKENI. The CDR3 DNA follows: TGTGCCAGCTCCCGCGGGACGGAATCACCCCTCCACTTT. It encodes CASSRGTESPLHF.

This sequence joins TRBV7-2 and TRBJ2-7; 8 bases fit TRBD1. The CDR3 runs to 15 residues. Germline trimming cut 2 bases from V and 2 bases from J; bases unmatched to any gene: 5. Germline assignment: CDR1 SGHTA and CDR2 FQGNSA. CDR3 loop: CASSLRTGYTYEQYF. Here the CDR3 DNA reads TGTGCCAGCAGCTTACGGACAGGGTACACCTACGAGCAGTACTTC.

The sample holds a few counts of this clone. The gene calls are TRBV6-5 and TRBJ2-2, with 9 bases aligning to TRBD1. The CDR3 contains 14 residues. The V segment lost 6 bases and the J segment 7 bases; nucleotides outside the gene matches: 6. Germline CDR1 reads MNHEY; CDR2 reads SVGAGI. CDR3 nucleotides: TGTGCCAGCAGCAATAACAGGGGGCTCGGGGAGCTGTTTTTT. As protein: CASSNNRGLGELFF.

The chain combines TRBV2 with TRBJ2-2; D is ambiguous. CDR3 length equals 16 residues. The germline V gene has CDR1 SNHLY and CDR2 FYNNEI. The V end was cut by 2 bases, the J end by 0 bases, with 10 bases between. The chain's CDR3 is CASSESAIANTGELFF. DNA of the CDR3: TGTGCCAGCAGTGAAAGCGCGATTGCGAACACCGGGGAGCTGTTTTTT.

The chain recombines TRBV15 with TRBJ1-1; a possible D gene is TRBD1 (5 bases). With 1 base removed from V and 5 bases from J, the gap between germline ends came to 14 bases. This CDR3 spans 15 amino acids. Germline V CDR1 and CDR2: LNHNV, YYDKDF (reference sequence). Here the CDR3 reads CATSRVHTGVTEAFF. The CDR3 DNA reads TGTGCCACCAGCAGAGTCCACACGGGGGTTACTGAAGCTTTCTTT.

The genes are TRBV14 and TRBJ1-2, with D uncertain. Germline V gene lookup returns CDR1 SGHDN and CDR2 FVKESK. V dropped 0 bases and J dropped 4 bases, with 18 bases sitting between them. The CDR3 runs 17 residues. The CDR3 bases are TGTGCCAGCAGCCAAGATGAGCTCGCGGAACAATTCTATGGCTACACCTTC. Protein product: CASSQDELAEQFYGYTF.

DNA for the CDR3: TGCACCAGCAGCCAAACGAAGGCGGGAGCCCAATCCTACGAGCAGTACTTC. Translated: CTSSQTKAGAQSYEQYF. V and J are TRBV1 and TRBJ2-7; the D call TRBD2 from the table was never checked on the DNA. TRBV1 is a pseudogene. This CDR3 spans 17 amino acids.

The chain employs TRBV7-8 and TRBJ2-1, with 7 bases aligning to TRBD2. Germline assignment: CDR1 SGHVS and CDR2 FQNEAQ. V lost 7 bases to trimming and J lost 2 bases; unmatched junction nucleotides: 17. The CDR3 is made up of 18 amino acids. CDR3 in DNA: TGTGCCAGCACCTTCTTGAGGTTCGCGGGAGTTCCCTACAATGAGCAGTTCTTC. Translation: CASTFLRFAGVPYNEQFF.

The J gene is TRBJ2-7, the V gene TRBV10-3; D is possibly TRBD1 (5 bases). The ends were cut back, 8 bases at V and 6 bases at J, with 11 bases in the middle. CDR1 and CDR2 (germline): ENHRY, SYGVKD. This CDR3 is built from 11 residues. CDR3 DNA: TGTGCCATCTCAGGTGGGGCCGAGCAGTACTTC. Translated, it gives CAISGGAEQYF.